The clone carrying this TCR beta chain was found many times. CDR3 length: 17 amino acids. V lost 5 bases, J lost 0 bases, and 19 bases lay in between. Sample barcodes and UMIs were carried by the TCR alpha and TCR beta cDNA libraries that 5'RACE generated with constant-segment primers. TCRdb re-analysed the 5' RACE reads in MiXCR, keeping a single row per CDR3 protein. The data contain about 350,000 distinct CDR3 sequences, under 15% of them singletons. The sample originates from a study of T-cell memory formation after mild COVID-19. The gene calls are TRBV12-3 or TRBV12-4 and TRBJ2-5, with a weak D call TRBD2 (5 bases). This TCR was sampled from a man aged 18 to 30 who had mild COVID-19 (a few samples of this study predate the infection). Cell type and time point are not known. Specimen: PBMCs or a T cell subset sorted from them (not recorded which). CDR3 sequence (DNA): TGTGCCAGCAGTCCCCCACTAGAGGCGGGTTACCAAGAGACCCAGTACTTC. The encoded protein is CASSPPLEAGYQETQYF.